This T cell receptor beta chain was recovered during a study of blood T cell repertoires in COVID-19. On the study more broadly: Italy, Spain and the United States were the sources of the convalescent and acute COVID-19 samples.

Looked up from germline, CDR1 is LGHDT and CDR2 is YNNKEL (reference sequence). CDR3 length: 16 residues. The V and J ends lost 0 bases and 7 bases, in that order; junction bases with no gene match: 7. Cohort 3 donors counted as recovered after two negative PCRs, clearance, or resolved symptoms. A few counts support this clone. In the authors' methods: Scientists estimated how many nucleated cells there were by amplifying reference gene primers. Assay used: immunoSEQ multiplex PCR; TCRdb lists only in-frame clones, some missing. For V, J and clone size, that table is used; D and trimming come from the DNA. Here the sample spans about 410,000 clones, about nine tenths being singletons.

The genes are TRBV3-1 (or the pseudogene TRBV3-2) and TRBJ2-1; TRBD2 aligns across 9 bases. Sequencing was carried out using PBMCs or T cells enriched from blood (not recorded which). The TCR comes from a man between 18 and 35 years old who had recovered from COVID-19. This chain's CDR3 is CASSQDLASGTNEQFF. The CDR3 DNA sequence: TGTGCCAGCAGCCAAGATCTGGCTAGCGGGACGAATGAGCAGTTCTTC.